The entry below describes one T cell receptor (beta chain). Its antigen specificity is not known. No qualities accompany the bases; no much larger clone lies one base away. Donors were approximately 42 systemically healthy Caucasian individuals from Russia aged roughly 6 to 100 years. Each donor gave 8 to 10 milliliters of peripheral blood, collected into EDTA-treated Vacutainer tubes. PBMCs were isolated by Ficoll-Paque density-gradient centrifugation, with at least 7 million obtained per sample. Total RNA was extracted from PBMCs with Trizol reagent, with at least 5.5 micrograms obtained per sample. For every donor, flow cytometry on a PBMC aliquot measured the percentage of naive CD45RAhigh/CD27high T cells. This entry belongs to a study of blood T cells in healthy people across ages (dated by TCRdb to the mid-2010s). At the level of the whole study: Template switching captured roughly one uniquely barcoded TCR beta cDNA molecule per two T cells in model experiments. Using deep sequencing normalized with unique cDNA molecular identifiers, the study measured how TCR beta repertoire diversity changes with age. Four age groups were formed from the donors: young (average 16 years), middle-aged (approximately 39), aged (approximately 60) and long-lived (more than 75). Two additional independent replicas of 1 million unique cDNA reads from the same blood draw were analyzed for two donors (one aged 18 to 30 and one aged 80 or older). To avoid experimental bias, donors of different ages were spread randomly across the sequencing lanes. Overall study results and their limits: Estimates of total diversity based on one million sequenced T cells were regarded as lower bounds and as underestimates. Because the CMV infection status of the donors was unknown, age-related changes in expanded clonotypes may potentially have been confounded. Bulk unsorted PBMC profiling prevented conclusive comparison of naive and antigen-experienced compartments. Compared with the aged group, the long-lived group had more naive CD4+ T cells, fewer expanded clones and increased TCR diversity, suggesting age selection. As age increased, observed TCR beta diversity per million T cells dropped in a roughly linear way, and a significant reduction was already evident by age about 40. There was a strong correlation between observed TCR beta diversity and the percentage of naive T cells measured by flow cytometry.

The CDR3 covers 14 residues, taking in both the cysteine and the phenylalanine. Only the CDR3 region is kept as DNA, spanning 42 bases read in frame from base 1. For CDR1 and CDR2, the germline V gene lists MGHDK and SYGVNS. The library was made by 5' RACE. The run used an Illumina HiSeq 2500. A second PCR of about 7 to 12 cycles was run with a J-beta primer mix and a sample-barcoded 5' primer. Each TCR beta cDNA molecule received a unique molecular identifier from a template-switch 5' adaptor carrying 12 random nucleotides. At least 2.5 million CDR3-containing paired-end reads were obtained from each sample. First-strand cDNA was synthesized from all RNA with the Mint cDNA synthesis kit, primed by a TRBC-specific oligonucleotide. After uracil-DNA glycosylase treatment, a first 18-cycle PCR used universal primers M1SS and BC2_uni_R on all cDNA. Under the source paper's analysis protocol: For normalization, 1 million high-quality reads, each with a distinct molecular identifier, were randomly selected from each sample. Reads with shared molecular identifiers were discarded instead of being binned into consensus sequences. CDR3 identification, clonotype clustering and error correction used MiTCR with a Q25 quality threshold and the strictest error-elimination algorithm. A nonparametric unseen species model with Euler transformation was used to estimate a lower bound on total TCR beta diversity. The raw public data were reprocessed by TCRdb itself: fastp quality trimming at Q25, MiXCR clonotype calling, in-frame beta chains only. Merged by CDR3 protein, the rows form single entries marked with the most common genes and DNA. The V and J calls shown here were made by TCRdb, not taken from the authors' results. A total of roughly 720,000 distinct CDR3 sequences appear in this sample, approximately 55% of them only once. Roughly two fifths of the sample is held by the ten biggest clonotypes.

This receptor was identified in an older man in good health. The material sequenced was blood. Recombination connected TRBV25-1 to TRBJ2-7; TRBD1 is perhaps the D gene, given 7 matching bases. The J call is in doubt because the DNA end fits TRBJ2-5 better. The CDR3 has the sequence CASSGVRGVETQYF. In nucleotide form, the sequence is TGTGCCAGCAGTGGGGTCAGGGGGGTTGAGACCCAGTACTTC.